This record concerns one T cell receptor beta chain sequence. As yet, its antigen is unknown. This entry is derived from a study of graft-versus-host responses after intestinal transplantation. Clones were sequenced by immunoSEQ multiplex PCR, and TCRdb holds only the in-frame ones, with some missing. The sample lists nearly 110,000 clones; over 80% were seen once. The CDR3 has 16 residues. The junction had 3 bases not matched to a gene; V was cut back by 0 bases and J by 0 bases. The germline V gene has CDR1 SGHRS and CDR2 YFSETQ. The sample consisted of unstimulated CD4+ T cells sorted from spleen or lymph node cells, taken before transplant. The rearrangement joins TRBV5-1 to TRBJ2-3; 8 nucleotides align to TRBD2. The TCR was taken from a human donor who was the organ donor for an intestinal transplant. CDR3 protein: CASSLGSSGSTDTQYF. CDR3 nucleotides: TGCGCCAGCAGCTTGGGGTCTAGCGGGAGCACAGATACGCAGTATTTT.